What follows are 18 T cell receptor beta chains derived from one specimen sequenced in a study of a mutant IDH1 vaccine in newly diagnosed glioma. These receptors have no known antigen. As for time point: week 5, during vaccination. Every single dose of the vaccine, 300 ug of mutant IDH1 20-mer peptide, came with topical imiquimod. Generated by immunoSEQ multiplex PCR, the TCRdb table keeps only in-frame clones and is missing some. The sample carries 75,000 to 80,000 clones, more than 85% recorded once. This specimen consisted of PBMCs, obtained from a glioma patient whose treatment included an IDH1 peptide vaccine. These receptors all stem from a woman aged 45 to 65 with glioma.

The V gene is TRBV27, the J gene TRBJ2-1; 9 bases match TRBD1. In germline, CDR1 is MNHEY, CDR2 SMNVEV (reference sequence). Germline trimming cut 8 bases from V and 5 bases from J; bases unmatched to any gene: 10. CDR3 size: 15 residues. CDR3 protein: CASQFLGQGNNEQFF. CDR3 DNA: TGTGCCAGCCAGTTTTTAGGACAGGGGAACAATGAGCAGTTCTTC.

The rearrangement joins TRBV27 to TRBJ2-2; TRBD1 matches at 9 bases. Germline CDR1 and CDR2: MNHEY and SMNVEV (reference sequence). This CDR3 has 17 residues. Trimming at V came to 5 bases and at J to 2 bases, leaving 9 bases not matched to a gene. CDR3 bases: TGTGCCAGCAGTCCGGACAGGGGACCTTATAACACCGGGGAGCTGTTTTTT. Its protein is CASSPDRGPYNTGELFF.

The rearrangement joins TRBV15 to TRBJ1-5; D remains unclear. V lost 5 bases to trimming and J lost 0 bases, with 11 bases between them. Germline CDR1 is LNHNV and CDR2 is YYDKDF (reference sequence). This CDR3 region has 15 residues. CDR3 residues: CATSLSVGSNQPQHF. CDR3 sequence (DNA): TGTGCCACCAGCCTCTCCGTCGGTAGCAATCAGCCCCAGCATTTT.

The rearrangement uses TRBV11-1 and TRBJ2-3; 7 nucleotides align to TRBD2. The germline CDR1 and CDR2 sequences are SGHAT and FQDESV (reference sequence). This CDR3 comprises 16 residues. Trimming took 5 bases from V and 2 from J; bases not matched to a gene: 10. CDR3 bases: TGTGCCAGCAGCCGTTTGGGGGGGAGGACCACAGATACGCAGTATTTT. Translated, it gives CASSRLGGRTTDTQYF.

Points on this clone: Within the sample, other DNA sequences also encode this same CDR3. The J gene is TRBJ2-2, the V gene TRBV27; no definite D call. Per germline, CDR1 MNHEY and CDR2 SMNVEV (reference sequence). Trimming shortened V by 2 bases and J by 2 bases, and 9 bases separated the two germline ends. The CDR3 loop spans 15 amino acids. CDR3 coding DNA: TGTGCCAGCAGTTTAAGTGGCAGAAACACCGGGGAGCTGTTTTTT. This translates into CASSLSGRNTGELFF.

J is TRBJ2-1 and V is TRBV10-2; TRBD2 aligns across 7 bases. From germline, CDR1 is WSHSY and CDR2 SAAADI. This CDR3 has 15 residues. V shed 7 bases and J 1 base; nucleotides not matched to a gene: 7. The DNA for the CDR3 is TGCGCCAGCACCGATGGGCGGGGGTCCTACAATGAGCAGTTCTTC. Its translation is CASTDGRGSYNEQFF.

The CDR3 coding sequence is TGTGCCAGCAGTGAATTTGGGACTAGCGCTGGAGATACGCAGTATTTT. Amino acids: CASSEFGTSAGDTQYF. The chain carries TRBV2 and TRBJ2-3, with 10 bases lining up with TRBD2. Germline CDR1 is SNHLY and CDR2 is FYNNEI. With 2 bases clipped from V and 5 bases from J, the junction kept 7 bases outside the gene matches. The CDR3 contains 16 residues. Full variable domain (outside the CDR3, taken from reference TRBV2 and TRBJ2-3): EPEVTQTPSHQVTQMGQEVILRCVPISNHLYFYWYRQILGQKVEFLVSFYNNEISEKSEIFDDQFSVERPDGSNFTLKIRSTKLEDSAMYFCASSEFGTSAGDTQYFGPGTRLTVL.

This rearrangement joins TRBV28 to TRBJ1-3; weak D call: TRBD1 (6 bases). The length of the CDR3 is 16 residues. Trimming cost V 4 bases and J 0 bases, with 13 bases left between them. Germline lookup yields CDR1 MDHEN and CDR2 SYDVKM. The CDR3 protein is CASSSPGGGSGNTIYF. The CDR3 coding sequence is TGTGCCAGCAGTTCTCCGGGAGGGGGCTCTGGAAACACCATATATTTT.

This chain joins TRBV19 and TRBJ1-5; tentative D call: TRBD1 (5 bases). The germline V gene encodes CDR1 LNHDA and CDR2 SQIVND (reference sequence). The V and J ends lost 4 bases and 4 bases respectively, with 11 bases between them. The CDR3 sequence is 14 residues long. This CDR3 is CASSKQVTNQPQHF. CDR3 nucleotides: TGTGCCAGTAGTAAACAGGTAACTAATCAGCCCCAGCATTTT.

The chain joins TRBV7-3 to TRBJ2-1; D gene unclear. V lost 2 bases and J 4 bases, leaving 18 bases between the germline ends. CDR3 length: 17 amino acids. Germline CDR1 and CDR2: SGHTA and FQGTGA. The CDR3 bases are TGTGCCAGCAGCTTAGCGGCGGCAACTCCTCCTTACAATGAGCAGTTCTTC. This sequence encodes CASSLAAATPPYNEQFF.

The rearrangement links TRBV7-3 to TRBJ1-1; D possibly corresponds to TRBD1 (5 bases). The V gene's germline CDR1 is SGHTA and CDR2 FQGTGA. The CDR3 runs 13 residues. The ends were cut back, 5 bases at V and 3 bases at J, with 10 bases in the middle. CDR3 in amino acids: CASSAQGYTEAFF. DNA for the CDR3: TGTGCCAGCAGCGCTCAGGGTTACACTGAAGCTTTCTTT.

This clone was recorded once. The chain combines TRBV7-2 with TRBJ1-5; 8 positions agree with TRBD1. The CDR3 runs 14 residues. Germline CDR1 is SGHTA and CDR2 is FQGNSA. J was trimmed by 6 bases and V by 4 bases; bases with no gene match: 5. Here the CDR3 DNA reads TGTGCCAGCAGCTCCCAGGGGGCACTTCAGCCCCAGCATTTT. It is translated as CASSSQGALQPQHF. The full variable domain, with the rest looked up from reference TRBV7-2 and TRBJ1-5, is GAGVSQSPSNKVTEKGKDVELRCDPISGHTALYWYRQSLGQGLEFLIYFQGNSAPDKSGLPSDRFSAERTGGSVSTLTIQRTQQEDSAVYLCASSSQGALQPQHFGDGTRLSIL.

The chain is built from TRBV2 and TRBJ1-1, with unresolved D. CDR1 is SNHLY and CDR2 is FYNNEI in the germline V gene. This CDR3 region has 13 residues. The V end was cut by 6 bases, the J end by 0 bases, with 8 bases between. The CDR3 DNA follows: TGTGCCAGCAGGGGAGACGTGAACACTGAAGCTTTCTTT. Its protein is CASRGDVNTEAFF. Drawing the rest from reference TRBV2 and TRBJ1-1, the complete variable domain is EPEVTQTPSHQVTQMGQEVILRCVPISNHLYFYWYRQILGQKVEFLVSFYNNEISEKSEIFDDQFSVERPDGSNFTLKIRSTKLEDSAMYFCASRGDVNTEAFFGQGTRLTVV.

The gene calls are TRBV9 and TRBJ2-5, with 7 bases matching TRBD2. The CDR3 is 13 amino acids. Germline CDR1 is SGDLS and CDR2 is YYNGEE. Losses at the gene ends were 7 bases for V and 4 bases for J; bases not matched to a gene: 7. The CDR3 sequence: CASGAGVGETQYF. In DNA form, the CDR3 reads TGTGCCAGCGGGGCGGGAGTTGGAGAGACCCAGTACTTC.

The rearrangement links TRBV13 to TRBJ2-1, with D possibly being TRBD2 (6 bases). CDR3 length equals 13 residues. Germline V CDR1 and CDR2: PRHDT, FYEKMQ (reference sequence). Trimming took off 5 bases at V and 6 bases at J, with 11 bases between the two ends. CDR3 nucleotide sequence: TGTGCCAGCAGCCCTGGAGGGAGCAATGAGCAGTTCTTC. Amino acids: CASSPGGSNEQFF.

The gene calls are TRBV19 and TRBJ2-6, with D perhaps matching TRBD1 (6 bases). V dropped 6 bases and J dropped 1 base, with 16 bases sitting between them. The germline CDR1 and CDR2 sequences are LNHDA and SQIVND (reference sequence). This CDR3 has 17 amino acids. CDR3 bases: TGTGCCAGTAGCCGGAAGGACAGACCTTCTGGGGCCAACGTCCTGACTTTC. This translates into CASSRKDRPSGANVLTF. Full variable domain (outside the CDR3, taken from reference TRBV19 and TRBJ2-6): DGGITQSPKYLFRKEGQNVTLSCEQNLNHDAMYWYRQDPGQGLRLIYYSQIVNDFQKGDIAEGYSVSREKKESFPLTVTSAQKNPTAFYLCASSRKDRPSGANVLTFGAGSRLTVL.

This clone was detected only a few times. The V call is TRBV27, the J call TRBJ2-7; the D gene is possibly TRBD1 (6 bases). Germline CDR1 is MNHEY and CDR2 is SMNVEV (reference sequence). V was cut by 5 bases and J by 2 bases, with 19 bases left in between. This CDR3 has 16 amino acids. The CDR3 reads CASSPIGQKMPYEQYF. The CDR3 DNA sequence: TGTGCCAGCAGTCCCATCGGACAGAAGATGCCCTACGAGCAGTACTTC.

The CDR3 here is CASSQGGAYEKLFF. The CDR3 nucleotides read TGTGCCAGCAGCCAAGGGGGGGCTTACGAAAAACTGTTTTTT. The chain uses TRBV6-1 and TRBJ1-4, with TRBD1 as a possible D gene (6 bases). The germline V gene has CDR1 MNHNS and CDR2 SASEGT. There are 14 residues in the CDR3. Trimming took off 6 bases at V and 8 bases at J, with 16 bases between the two ends.